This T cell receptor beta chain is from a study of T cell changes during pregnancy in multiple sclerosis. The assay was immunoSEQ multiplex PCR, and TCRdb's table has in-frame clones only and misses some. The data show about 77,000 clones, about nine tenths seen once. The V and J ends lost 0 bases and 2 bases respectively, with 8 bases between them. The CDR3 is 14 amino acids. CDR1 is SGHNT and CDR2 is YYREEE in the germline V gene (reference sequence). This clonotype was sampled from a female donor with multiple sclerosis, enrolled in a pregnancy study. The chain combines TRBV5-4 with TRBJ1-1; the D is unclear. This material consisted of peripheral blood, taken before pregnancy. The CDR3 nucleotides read TGTGCCAGCAGCTTGGTGGCTGAAAACACTGAAGCTTTCTTT. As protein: CASSLVAENTEAFF.